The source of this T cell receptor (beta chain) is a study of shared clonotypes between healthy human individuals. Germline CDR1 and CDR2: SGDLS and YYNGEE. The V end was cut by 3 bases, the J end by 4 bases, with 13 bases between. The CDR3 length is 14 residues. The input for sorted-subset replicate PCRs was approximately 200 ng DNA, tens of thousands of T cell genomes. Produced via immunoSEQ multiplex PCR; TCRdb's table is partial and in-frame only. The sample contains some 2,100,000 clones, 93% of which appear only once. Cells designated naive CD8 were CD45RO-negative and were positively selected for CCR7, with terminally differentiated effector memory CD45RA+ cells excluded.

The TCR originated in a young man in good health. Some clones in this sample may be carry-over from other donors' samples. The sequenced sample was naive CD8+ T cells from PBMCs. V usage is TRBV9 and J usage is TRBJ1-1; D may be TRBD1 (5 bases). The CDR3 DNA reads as TGTGCCAGCAGCGCTTCTGGGAGGGGCACTGAAGCTTTCTTT. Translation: CASSASGRGTEAFF.